The rows below give T cell receptor beta chains drawn from one sample of a study of Graves' ophthalmopathy and Graves' hyperthyroidism. TCRdb re-called the multiplex PCR reads with MiXCR, one entry per CDR3 protein. The table includes 680,000 or so distinct CDR3 sequences, about 20% detected once. Sequencing used peripheral blood. These receptors were obtained from a young woman with stable Graves' hyperthyroidism. Some clones in this sample may be carry-over from other donors' samples. The CDR3 runs from the conserved cysteine through the conserved F or W. The D gene is left open where the match is weak. The size entry is marked missing in some rows and otherwise reads once, few, many or a size class.

cdr3_nt: TGTGCCAGCCCACCTGAGGACACTAGCTCCTACAATGAGCAGTTCTTC
cdr3_aa: CASPPEDTSSYNEQFF
clone_size: few
j_call: TRBJ2-1
d_call: -
v_call: TRBV28

cdr3_nt: TGTGCCAGCAGTTACTTGCGGGTAACTAACTATGGCTACACCTTC
cdr3_aa: CASSYLRVTNYGYTF
clone_size: many
j_call: TRBJ1-2
d_call: -
v_call: TRBV6-5

cdr3_nt: TGTGCCAGCAGTCCATCACTGACAGGGCTCGACGAGCAGTACTTC
cdr3_aa: CASSPSLTGLDEQYF
clone_size: many
j_call: TRBJ2-7
d_call: TRBD1
v_call: TRBV6-2/TRBV6-3

cdr3_nt: TGTGCCAGCAGCCCAGCCCCCGGACAGGGATGGGAGACCCAGTACTTC
cdr3_aa: CASSPAPGQGWETQYF
clone_size: many
j_call: TRBJ2-5
d_call: TRBD1
v_call: TRBV7-8

cdr3_nt: TGCAATGCTAGTGTCGGAGCCGGGACAGGGTCCTACGAGCAGTACTTC
cdr3_aa: CNASVGAGTGSYEQYF
clone_size: few
j_call: TRBJ2-7
d_call: TRBD1
v_call: TRBV20-1

cdr3_nt: TGTGCCAGCCGCGACAGGGACTATGGCTACACCTTC
cdr3_aa: CASRDRDYGYTF
clone_size: many
j_call: TRBJ1-2
d_call: TRBD1
v_call: TRBV28

cdr3_nt: TGTGCCAGTAGTATGGCGACAGGGACCTATGGCTACACCTTC
cdr3_aa: CASSMATGTYGYTF
clone_size: many
j_call: TRBJ1-2
d_call: TRBD1
v_call: TRBV19

cdr3_nt: TGTGCCAGCAGTCGGGACACCTCCTACGGGCAGTACTTC
cdr3_aa: CASSRDTSYGQYF
clone_size: -
j_call: TRBJ2-7
d_call: -
v_call: TRBV2

cdr3_nt: TGTGCCAGCAGTTTCACTCGGGCTGTCGATTCACCCCTCCACTTT
cdr3_aa: CASSFTRAVDSPLHF
clone_size: few
j_call: TRBJ1-6
d_call: -
v_call: TRBV27

cdr3_nt: TGTGCCAGCGACGACAGGGCAATGTACGAGCAGTACTTC
cdr3_aa: CASDDRAMYEQYF
clone_size: -
j_call: TRBJ2-7
d_call: TRBD1
v_call: TRBV6-1

cdr3_nt: TGTGCCAGCAGTTCACCTCATACCGCCATAAACATTCAGTACTTC
cdr3_aa: CASSSPHTAINIQYF
clone_size: few
j_call: TRBJ2-4
d_call: -
v_call: TRBV6-5

cdr3_nt: TGCAGTGCCGGGGAGGGGGCTATCAATCAGCCCCAGCATTTT
cdr3_aa: CSAGEGAINQPQHF
clone_size: many
j_call: TRBJ1-5
d_call: TRBD1
v_call: TRBV20-1

cdr3_nt: TGTGCCAGCAGCCAAGAGGAGTGGGGGGTTGGCTATGGCTACACCTTC
cdr3_aa: CASSQEEWGVGYGYTF
clone_size: -
j_call: TRBJ1-2
d_call: -
v_call: TRBV4-2